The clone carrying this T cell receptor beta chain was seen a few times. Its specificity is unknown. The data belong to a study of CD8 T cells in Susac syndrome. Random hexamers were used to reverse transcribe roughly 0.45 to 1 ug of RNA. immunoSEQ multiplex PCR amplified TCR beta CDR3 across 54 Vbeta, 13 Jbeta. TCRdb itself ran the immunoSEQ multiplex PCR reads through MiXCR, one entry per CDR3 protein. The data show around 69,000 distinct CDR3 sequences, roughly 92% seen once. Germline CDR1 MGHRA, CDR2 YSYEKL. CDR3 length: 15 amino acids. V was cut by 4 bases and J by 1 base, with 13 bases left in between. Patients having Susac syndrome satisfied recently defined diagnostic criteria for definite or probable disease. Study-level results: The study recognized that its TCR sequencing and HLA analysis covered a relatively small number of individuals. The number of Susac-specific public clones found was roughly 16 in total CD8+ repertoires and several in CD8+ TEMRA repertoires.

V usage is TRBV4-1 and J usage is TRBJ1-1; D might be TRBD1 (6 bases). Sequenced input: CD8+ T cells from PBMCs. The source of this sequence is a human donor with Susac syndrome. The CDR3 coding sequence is TGCGCCAGCAGCCTCACCCGGGGGGCGAACACTGAAGCTTTCTTT. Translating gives CASSLTRGANTEAFF.